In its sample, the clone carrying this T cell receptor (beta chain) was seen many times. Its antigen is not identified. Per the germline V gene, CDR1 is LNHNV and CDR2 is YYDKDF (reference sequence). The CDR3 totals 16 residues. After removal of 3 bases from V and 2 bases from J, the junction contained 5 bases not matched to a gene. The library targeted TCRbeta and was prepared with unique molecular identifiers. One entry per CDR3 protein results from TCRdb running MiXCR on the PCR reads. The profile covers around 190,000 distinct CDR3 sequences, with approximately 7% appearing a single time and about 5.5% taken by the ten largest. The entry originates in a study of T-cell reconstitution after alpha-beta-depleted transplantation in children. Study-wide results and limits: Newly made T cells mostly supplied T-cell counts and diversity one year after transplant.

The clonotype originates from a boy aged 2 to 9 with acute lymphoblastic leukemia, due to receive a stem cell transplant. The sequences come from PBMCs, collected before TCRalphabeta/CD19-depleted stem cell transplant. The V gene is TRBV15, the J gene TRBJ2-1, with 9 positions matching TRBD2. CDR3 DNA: TGTGCCACCAGCAGGGGTGGCGGGGGGGCCTACAATGAGCAGTTCTTC. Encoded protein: CATSRGGGGAYNEQFF.